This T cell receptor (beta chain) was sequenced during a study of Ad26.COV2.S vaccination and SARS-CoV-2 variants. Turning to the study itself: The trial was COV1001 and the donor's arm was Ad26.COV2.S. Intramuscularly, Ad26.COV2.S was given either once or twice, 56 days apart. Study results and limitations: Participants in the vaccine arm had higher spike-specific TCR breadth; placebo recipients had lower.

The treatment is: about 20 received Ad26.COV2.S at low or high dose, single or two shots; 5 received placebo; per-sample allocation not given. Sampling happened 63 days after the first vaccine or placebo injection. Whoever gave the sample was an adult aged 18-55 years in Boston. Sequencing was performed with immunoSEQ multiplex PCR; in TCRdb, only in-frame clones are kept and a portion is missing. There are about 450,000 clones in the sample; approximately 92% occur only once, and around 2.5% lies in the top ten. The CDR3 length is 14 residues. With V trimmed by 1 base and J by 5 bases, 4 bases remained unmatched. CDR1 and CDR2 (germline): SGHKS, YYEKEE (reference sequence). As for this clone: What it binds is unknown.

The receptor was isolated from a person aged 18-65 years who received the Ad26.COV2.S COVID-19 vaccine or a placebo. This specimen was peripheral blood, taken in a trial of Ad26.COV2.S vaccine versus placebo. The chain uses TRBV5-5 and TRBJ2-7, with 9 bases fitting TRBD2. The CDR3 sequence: CASSLSQRGDEQYF. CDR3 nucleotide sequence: TGTGCCAGCAGCTTGTCCCAGCGGGGGGACGAGCAGTACTTC.